Sequencing of this T cell receptor (beta chain) was carried out in a study of chemoradiotherapy in HPV16-positive cancers. As to this clone: Its matching antigen is unknown.

Study-wide points: During treatment, candidate HPV-specific clones and E7-related motifs expanded in tumor.

Profiling relied on immunoSEQ multiplex PCR, and the TCRdb table lists in-frame clones only, not all of them. This sample has some 10,000 clones; around 90% occur once, and the top ten carry 9% to 15%. CDR3 size: 15 residues. Trimming shortened V by 4 bases and J by 2 bases, and 15 bases separated the two germline ends. Germline CDR1 is SGDLS and CDR2 is YYNGEE. Over chemoradiotherapy, repertoires were sampled more than once. The sample in question was blood, obtained from a patient who underwent chemoradiotherapy. This receptor was identified in a human donor with HPV-associated anogenital cancer. This rearrangement joins TRBV9 to TRBJ1-1; no clear D. CDR3 region: CASSPEFPGNTEAFF. The CDR3 DNA reads TGTGCCAGCAGCCCCGAGTTTCCGGGTAACACTGAAGCTTTCTTT.